Below are 8 T cell receptor beta chains sequenced from a single sample in a study of patients and donors after allogeneic stem cell transplantation. TCRdb ran MiXCR on the RT-PCR reads and lists one entry per CDR3 protein. There are about 74,000 distinct CDR3 sequences in the sample; about 30% occur only once, and approximately 26% lies in the top ten. Sequenced: blood, either unsorted or a sorted T cell fraction (not recorded which). Every receptor here comes from a human donor who was either an allogeneic HSCT recipient or a stem cell or donor lymphocyte infusion donor (not recorded which). It is not recorded whose cells these are; they may come from a transplant donor.

The chain employs TRBV6-6 and TRBJ1-5; tentative D call: TRBD1 (6 bases). This CDR3 contains 12 residues. V lost 8 bases and J lost 10, with 15 bases in between. Germline V gene data show CDR1 as MNHNY and CDR2 as SVGAGI (reference sequence). CDR3 sequence: CASRDTGSPQHF. The CDR3 region has the DNA TGTGCCAGCCGGGACACGGGTAGCCCCCAGCATTTT.

This clonotype was counted at least ten times. V is TRBV5-1 and J is TRBJ1-1, with D possibly being TRBD1 (6 bases). Between the trimmed V and J ends, which lost 4 bases and 3 bases, there was a span of 22 bases. CDR3 length: 17 amino acids. The germline gives CDR1 SGHRS, CDR2 YFSETQ. CDR3 nucleotide sequence: TGCGCCAGCAGCCCGGGACACCGCGGGGCCTTAGACACTGAAGCTTTCTTT. This translates into CASSPGHRGALDTEAFF.

This clonotype turned up a few times. This chain joins TRBV5-1 and TRBJ2-5, with 8 bases that match TRBD1. Germline CDR1 SGHRS, CDR2 YFSETQ. CDR3 length equals 16 residues. The V segment lost 0 bases and the J segment 5 bases; nucleotides outside the gene matches: 9. CDR3 sequence reads: CASSLETDRVYETQYF. CDR3 coding DNA: TGCGCCAGCAGCTTGGAAACGGACAGGGTTTATGAGACCCAGTACTTC.

By share, this clonotype counts as medium-sized. This chain connects TRBV24-1 to TRBJ2-1; D remains ambiguous. Germline V lookup: CDR1 KGHDR, CDR2 SFDVKD. The CDR3 has 12 amino acids. The germline V and J ends were trimmed by 6 bases and 10 bases, with 12 bases remaining between them. The CDR3 nucleotides are TGTGCCACCAGTTTGAACAGTCCCGAGCAGTTCTTC. Its protein is CATSLNSPEQFF.

Only a few counts were recorded for this clonotype. The chain joins TRBV11-2 to TRBJ1-6; no reliable D call. Trimming stripped 7 bases from V and 8 bases from J, with 12 bases between. Germline lookup yields CDR1 SGHAT and CDR2 FQNNGV. CDR3 length: 13 amino acids. The CDR3 nucleotides are TGTGCCAGCACCATCATGGTGGATTCACCCCTCCACTTT. Translation: CASTIMVDSPLHF. Combining the CDR3 with reference TRBV11-2 and TRBJ1-6 gives the whole variable domain EAGVAQSPRYKIIEKRQSVAFWCNPISGHATLYWYQQILGQGPKLLIQFQNNGVVDDSQLPKDRFSAERLKGVDSTLKIQPAKLEDSAVYLCASTIMVDSPLHFGNGTRLTVT.

For the CDR3, the DNA is TGTGCCAGCAGTGGGGCAGGGGGCAATCAGCCCCAGCATTTT. Protein: CASSGAGGNQPQHF. This chain connects TRBV2 to TRBJ1-5; a weak D match, TRBD1 (6 bases). The germline V and J ends were trimmed by 4 bases and 2 bases, with 9 bases remaining between them. This CDR3 is built from 14 residues. CDR1 SNHLY and CDR2 FYNNEI come from the germline V gene.

This clonotype was counted many times. The chain combines TRBV6-1 with TRBJ1-1, with D possibly TRBD1 on 5 matching bases. The CDR3 is 13 residues long. Germline CDR1 and CDR2: MNHNS and SASEGT. Trimming cost V 5 bases and J 1 base, with 8 bases left between them. The CDR3 here is CASSQGPNTEAFF. DNA for the CDR3: TGTGCCAGCAGTCAGGGCCCGAACACTGAAGCTTTCTTT.

The chain has TRBV5-1 and TRBJ2-1; 8 bases map to TRBD1. This CDR3 spans 16 amino acids. The germline gives CDR1 SGHRS, CDR2 YFSETQ. V gave up 0 bases and J gave up 7 bases; unmatched junction bases: 9. The CDR3 sequence is CASSLEPGGLRNEQFF. The CDR3 nucleotides read TGCGCCAGCAGCTTGGAGCCAGGGGGCTTGAGAAATGAGCAGTTCTTC.